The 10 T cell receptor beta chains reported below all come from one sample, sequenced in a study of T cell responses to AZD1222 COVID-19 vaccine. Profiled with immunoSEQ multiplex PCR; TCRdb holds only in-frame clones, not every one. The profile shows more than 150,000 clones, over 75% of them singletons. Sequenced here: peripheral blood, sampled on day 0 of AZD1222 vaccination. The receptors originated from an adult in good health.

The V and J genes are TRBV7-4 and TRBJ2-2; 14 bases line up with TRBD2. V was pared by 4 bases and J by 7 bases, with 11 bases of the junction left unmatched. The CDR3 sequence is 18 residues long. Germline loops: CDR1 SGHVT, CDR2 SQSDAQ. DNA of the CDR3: TGTGCCAGCAGCTCCGACCCGGGACTAGCGGGGGAGAGCGGGGAGCTGTTTTTT. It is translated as CASSSDPGLAGESGELFF.

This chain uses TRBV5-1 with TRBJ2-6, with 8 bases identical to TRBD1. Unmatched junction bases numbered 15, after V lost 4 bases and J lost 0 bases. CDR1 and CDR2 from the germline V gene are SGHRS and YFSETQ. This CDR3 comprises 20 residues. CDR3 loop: CASSPGTGDDASSGANVLTF. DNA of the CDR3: TGCGCCAGCAGCCCCGGGACAGGCGACGATGCTAGCTCTGGGGCCAACGTCCTGACTTTC.

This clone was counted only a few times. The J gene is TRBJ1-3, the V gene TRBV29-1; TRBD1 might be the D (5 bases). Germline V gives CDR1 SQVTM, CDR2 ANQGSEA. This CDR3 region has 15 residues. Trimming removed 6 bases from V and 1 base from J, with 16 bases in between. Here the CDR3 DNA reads TGCAGCGTCCAAGGCGTCGGGGGATCTGGAAACACCATATATTTT. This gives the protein CSVQGVGGSGNTIYF.

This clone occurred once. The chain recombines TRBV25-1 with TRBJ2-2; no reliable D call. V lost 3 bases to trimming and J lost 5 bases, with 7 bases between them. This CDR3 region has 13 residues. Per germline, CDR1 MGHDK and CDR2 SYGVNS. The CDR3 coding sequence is TGTGCCAGCAGTGACCTTGGGACCGGGGAGCTGTTTTTT. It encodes CASSDLGTGELFF. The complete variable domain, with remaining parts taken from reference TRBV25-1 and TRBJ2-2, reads EADIYQTPRYLVIGTGKKITLECSQTMGHDKMYWYQQDPGMELHLIHYSYGVNSTEKGDLSSESTVSRIRTEHFPLTLESARPSHTSQYLCASSDLGTGELFFGEGSRLTVL.

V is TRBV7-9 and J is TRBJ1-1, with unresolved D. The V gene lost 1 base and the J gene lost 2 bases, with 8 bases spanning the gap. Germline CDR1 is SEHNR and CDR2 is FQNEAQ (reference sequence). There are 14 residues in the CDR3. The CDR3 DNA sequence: TGTGCCAGCAGCTTAGGAACAGTCAACACTGAAGCTTTCTTT. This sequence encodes CASSLGTVNTEAFF.

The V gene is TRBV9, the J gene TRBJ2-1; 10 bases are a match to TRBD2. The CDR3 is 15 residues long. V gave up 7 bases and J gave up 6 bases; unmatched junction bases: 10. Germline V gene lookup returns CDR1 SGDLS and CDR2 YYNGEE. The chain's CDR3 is CASRASGGGLNEQFF. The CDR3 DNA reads TGTGCCAGCCGCGCGAGCGGGGGGGGGCTCAATGAGCAGTTCTTC.

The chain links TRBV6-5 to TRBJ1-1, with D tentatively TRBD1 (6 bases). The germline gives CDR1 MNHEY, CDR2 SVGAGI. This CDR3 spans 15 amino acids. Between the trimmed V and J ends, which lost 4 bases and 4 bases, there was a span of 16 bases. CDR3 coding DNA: TGTGCCAGCAGTTTCCCAGGGGCTGGGAGCACTGAAGCTTTCTTT. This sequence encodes CASSFPGAGSTEAFF.

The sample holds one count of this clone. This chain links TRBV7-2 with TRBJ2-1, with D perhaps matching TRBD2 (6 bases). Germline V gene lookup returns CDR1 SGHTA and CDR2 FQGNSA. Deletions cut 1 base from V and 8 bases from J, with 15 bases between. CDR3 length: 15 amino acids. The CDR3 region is CASSLGLEGLDEQFF. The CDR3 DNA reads TGTGCCAGCAGCTTAGGACTAGAAGGCCTGGATGAGCAGTTCTTC.

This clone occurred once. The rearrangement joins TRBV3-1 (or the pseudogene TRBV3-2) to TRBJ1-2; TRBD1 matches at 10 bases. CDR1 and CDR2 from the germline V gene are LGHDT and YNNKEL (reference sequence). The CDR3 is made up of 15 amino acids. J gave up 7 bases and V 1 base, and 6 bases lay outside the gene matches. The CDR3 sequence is CASSQAGQGRSGYTF. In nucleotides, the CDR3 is TGTGCCAGCAGCCAAGCGGGACAGGGGCGCTCTGGCTACACCTTC.

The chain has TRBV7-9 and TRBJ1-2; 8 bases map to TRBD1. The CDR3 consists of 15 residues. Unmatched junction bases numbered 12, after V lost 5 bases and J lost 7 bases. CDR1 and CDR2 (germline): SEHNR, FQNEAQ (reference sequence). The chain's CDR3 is CASSRWTDRGGGYTF. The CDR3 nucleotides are TGTGCCAGCAGCCGGTGGACAGACAGGGGAGGTGGCTACACCTTC.